A single sample is the source of the 30 T cell receptor beta chains below, sequenced in a study of post-analysis software for immune sequencing data. No antigen is known for these receptors. Whole-study results and caveats: In patients, TRBV5-6, TRBV5-1 and TRBV20-1 belonged to four or five TRBV segments found more frequently than in controls.

Prepared libraries of TCR beta cDNA carried unique molecular identifiers. TCRdb reprocessed the PCR reads with MiXCR, giving one entry per CDR3 protein. Found here are about 820,000 distinct CDR3 sequences, approximately 57% of them singletons; the top ten hold 4.6%. The sequenced material came from blood. Receptors originate from a girl aged 10 to 17 with multiple sclerosis.

CDR3 sequence reads: CAISDNREGNSPLHF. The CDR3 nucleotides are TGTGCCATCAGTGACAACAGGGAGGGAAATTCACCCCTCCACTTT. This rearrangement joins TRBV10-3 to TRBJ1-6; D is possibly TRBD1 (6 bases). Between the trimmed V and J ends, which lost 3 bases and 7 bases, there was a span of 13 bases. Germline CDR1 reads ENHRY; CDR2 reads SYGVKD. This CDR3 region has 15 residues.

The genes are TRBV29-1 and TRBJ1-2; D gene uncertain. The CDR3 contains 12 residues. The ends were cut back, 4 bases at V and 3 bases at J, with 9 bases in the middle. The germline gives CDR1 SQVTM, CDR2 ANQGSEA. For the CDR3, the DNA is TGCAGCGTTGTATCTGGGGACTATGGCTACACCTTC. This gives the protein CSVVSGDYGYTF.

The chain couples TRBV10-3 to TRBJ2-4; tentative D call: TRBD2 (7 bases). The J call may be wrong; the DNA end is better matched by TRBJ2-7. This CDR3 comprises 13 residues. Germline V gives CDR1 ENHRY, CDR2 SYGVKD. The CDR3 loop reads CVTGGGSGYEQYF. The CDR3 DNA sequence: TGTGTTACCGGGGGCGGGAGTGGCTACGAGCAGTACTTC.

This chain links TRBV27 with TRBJ2-3, with D tentatively TRBD1 (5 bases). The CDR3 is 13 amino acids. Trimming left V 5 bases short and J 5 bases short, with 11 bases between. Germline lookup yields CDR1 MNHEY and CDR2 SMNVEV (reference sequence). The DNA for the CDR3 is TGTGCCAGCAGTACCGCACAGGTAGATACGCAGTATTTT. Encoded protein: CASSTAQVDTQYF.

To note about this clonotype: A junction end diverges from the germline sequence, so it may reflect a read error. The V and J genes are TRBV20-1 and TRBJ2-1; 9 nucleotides align to TRBD2. Per the germline V gene, CDR1 is DFQATT and CDR2 is SNEGSKA (reference sequence). This CDR3 comprises 15 residues. This chain's CDR3 is CSAPAGGAGGYEQDF. In DNA, the CDR3 is TGCAGTGCACCCGCAGGGGGAGCGGGGGGTTACGAGCAGGACTTC.

The chain is built from TRBV5-1 and TRBJ2-2; TRBD2 aligns across 11 bases. The germline gives CDR1 SGHRS, CDR2 YFSETQ. V was clipped by 3 bases and J by 5 bases; unmatched bases: 6. The CDR3 sequence is 16 residues long. This CDR3 reads CASSWLAGGRTGELFF. The CDR3 DNA reads as TGCGCCAGCAGCTGGCTAGCGGGAGGACGAACCGGGGAGCTGTTTTTT.

V usage is TRBV7-9 and J usage is TRBJ1-2; D gene unclear. The germline CDR1 and CDR2 sequences are SEHNR and FQNEAQ (reference sequence). The CDR3 covers 15 residues. V was pared by 6 bases and J by 4 bases, with 18 bases between. DNA for the CDR3: TGTGCCAGCAGTCGGGAGGACCGTACCACCTATGGCTACACCTTC. As protein: CASSREDRTTYGYTF.

The CDR3 reads CSARATVKGYNEQFF. The CDR3 nucleotides are TGCAGTGCTAGAGCCACCGTCAAGGGGTACAATGAGCAGTTCTTC. This chain uses TRBV20-1 with TRBJ2-1; a possible D gene is TRBD1 (5 bases). The V end lost 1 base, the J end lost 4 bases, and 14 bases lay between the germline ends. This CDR3 is built from 15 residues. CDR1 DFQATT and CDR2 SNEGSKA come from the germline V gene (reference sequence).

V is TRBV7-2 and J is TRBJ2-7; D may match TRBD1 or TRBD2 (5 bases each). The J call is in doubt because the DNA end fits TRBJ2-4 better. CDR1 and CDR2 from the germline V gene are SGHTA and FQGNSA. The CDR3 length is 14 residues. The CDR3 loop reads CASSLGGASNIQYF. The CDR3, as DNA: TGTGCCAGCAGCTTAGGAGGGGCGTCAAACATTCAGTACTTC.

The chain joins TRBV4-1 to TRBJ2-4; D might be TRBD1 (7 bases). Deletions cut 0 bases from V and 13 bases from J, with 16 bases between. Germline CDR1 MGHRA, CDR2 YSYEKL. CDR3 length: 14 amino acids. The CDR3 DNA reads TGCGCCAGCAGCCAAGATTCCCAGGGGGGCAAGCAGTACTTC. Translating it yields CASSQDSQGGKQYF.

The rearrangement joins TRBV7-3 to TRBJ1-1; D perhaps matches TRBD1 (5 bases). V lost 1 base to trimming and J lost 6 bases, with 12 bases between them. There are 14 residues in the CDR3. Looked up from germline, CDR1 is SGHTA and CDR2 is FQGTGA. Here the CDR3 reads CASSLSRESAEAFF. CDR3 DNA sequence: TGTGCCAGCAGCTTAAGCAGGGAGTCTGCTGAAGCTTTCTTT.

This clonotype has just a few counts. The chain links TRBV20-1 to TRBJ2-2; 8 bases line up with TRBD2. Germline V gene data show CDR1 as DFQATT and CDR2 as SNEGSKA (reference sequence). The CDR3 runs to 13 residues. V shed 3 bases, J shed 6 bases, and the junction held 3 bases outside the gene matches. Here the CDR3 DNA reads TGCAGTGCTAGCCAAGCGGGGGCCGGGGAGCTGTTTTTT. Amino acids: CSASQAGAGELFF.

The chain combines TRBV29-1 with TRBJ1-2; TRBD1 agrees at 7 bases. This CDR3 is 16 amino acids long. With V trimmed by 0 bases and J by 5 bases, 12 bases remained unmatched. Germline V gene lookup returns CDR1 SQVTM and CDR2 ANQGSEA. Here the CDR3 reads CSVEDLGQVVPYGYTF. CDR3 nucleotides: TGCAGCGTTGAAGATCTAGGACAGGTGGTCCCATATGGCTACACCTTC.

This clonotype was picked up a small number of times. The chain carries TRBV12-3 or TRBV12-4 and TRBJ1-2, with a tentative D call TRBD1 (6 bases). The CDR3 length is 13 residues. V was pared by 5 bases and J by 8 bases, with 15 bases between. The CDR3 sequence is CASSPGGLWGYTF. The CDR3 bases are TGTGCCAGCAGTCCGGGGGGCCTTTGGGGCTACACCTTC.

The chain carries TRBV7-9 and TRBJ2-7; TRBD2 aligns across 7 bases. The ends lost 4 bases at V and 5 bases at J; junction bases unmatched: 14. The germline gives CDR1 SEHNR, CDR2 FQNEAQ (reference sequence). The CDR3 sequence is 16 residues long. Here the CDR3 reads CASSSDGAGDRDEQYF. CDR3 sequence (DNA): TGTGCCAGCAGCTCGGACGGGGCGGGAGATCGCGACGAGCAGTACTTC.

The rearrangement joins TRBV20-1 to TRBJ2-7, with TRBD1 matching 9 bases. Unmatched junction bases numbered 6, after V lost 1 base and J lost 2 bases. The CDR3 sequence is 15 residues long. Germline V lookup: CDR1 DFQATT, CDR2 SNEGSKA (reference sequence). In DNA form, the CDR3 reads TGCAGTGCTAGAGGAAGGGGACAGGGCCCCTACGAGCAGTACTTC. Translated: CSARGRGQGPYEQYF.

The genes are TRBV20-1 and TRBJ2-4, with TRBD1 as a possible D gene (6 bases). The J call may be in error: the DNA end matches TRBJ2-7 better. This CDR3 has 14 amino acids. Germline V gene lookup returns CDR1 DFQATT and CDR2 SNEGSKA (reference sequence). Here the CDR3 reads CSASRTVSTYEQYF. The CDR3 nucleotides read TGCAGTGCTTCCCGGACAGTATCAACCTACGAGCAGTACTTC.

The sample holds one count of this clonotype. The chain employs TRBV5-1 and TRBJ2-5; TRBD2 aligns across 10 bases. The CDR3 consists of 16 residues. Trimming at V came to 0 bases and at J to 5 bases, leaving 7 bases not matched to a gene. Germline CDR1 is SGHRS and CDR2 is YFSETQ. The DNA for the CDR3 is TGCGCCAGCAGCTTGGCGCCTAGCGGGGGAGGTGAGACCCAGTACTTC. It encodes CASSLAPSGGGETQYF.

This clonotype was recorded at least ten times. The chain has TRBV20-1 and TRBJ1-2; 9 bases are shared with TRBD1. Germline V gene lookup returns CDR1 DFQATT and CDR2 SNEGSKA (reference sequence). This CDR3 has 14 amino acids. V lost 2 bases and J lost 4; bases outside the gene matches: 5. CDR3 coding DNA: TGCAGTGCTAGATCCGGGGACAGGGCCTATGGCTACACCTTC. Translation: CSARSGDRAYGYTF.

V is TRBV6-1 and J is TRBJ2-1; 7 positions match TRBD2. This CDR3 is 16 amino acids long. V dropped 2 bases and J dropped 4; count of bases not matched to a gene: 8. Germline loops: CDR1 MNHNS, CDR2 SASEGT. CDR3 sequence reads: CASSELAGVTYNEQFF. In DNA form, the CDR3 reads TGTGCCAGCAGTGAACTTGCGGGAGTGACATACAATGAGCAGTTCTTC.

This clonotype was found once. The CDR3 DNA follows: TGTGCCAGCGGCTCCGGGACAGGGCACAATGAGCAGTTCTTC. Protein sequence: CASGSGTGHNEQFF. This chain connects TRBV12-3 or TRBV12-4 to TRBJ2-1, with TRBD1 identical over 9 bases. V trimming: 8 bases; J trimming: 5 bases; junction bases outside the gene matches: 7. The CDR3 is 14 residues long.

This clonotype has just one count. In nucleotides, the CDR3 is TGCGCCAGCAGCTTGGACGGGAGGTCCCAGTACTTC. It yields the protein CASSLDGRSQYF. The chain joins TRBV5-1 to TRBJ2-5; 7 positions agree with TRBD2. This CDR3 is 12 amino acids long. V trimming: 0 bases; J trimming: 9 bases; junction bases outside the gene matches: 2. Germline loops: CDR1 SGHRS, CDR2 YFSETQ.

This clonotype was counted a few times. The chain recombines TRBV15 with TRBJ2-6; D could derive from TRBD1 or TRBD2 (6 bases each). CDR3 length equals 17 residues. The V end was cut by 0 bases, the J end by 4 bases, with 13 bases between. Germline loops: CDR1 LNHNV, CDR2 YYDKDF (reference sequence). CDR3 residues: CATSRDSGGLGANVLTF. DNA for the CDR3: TGTGCCACCAGCAGAGATAGTGGGGGGCTAGGGGCCAACGTCCTGACTTTC. The variable domain in full, completed from reference TRBV15 and TRBJ2-6, reads DAMVIQNPRYQVTQFGKPVTLSCSQTLNHNVMYWYQQKSSQAPKLLFHYYDKDFNNEADTPDNFQSRRPNTSFCFLDIRSPGLGDTAMYLCATSRDSGGLGANVLTFGAGSRLTVL.

The chain combines TRBV12-5 with TRBJ1-2; no reliable D call. The CDR3 runs 15 residues. Germline CDR1 and CDR2: LGHNT and FRNRAP. Deletions cut 9 bases from V and 3 bases from J, with 20 bases between. The CDR3 sequence: CASKNRTASYYGYTF. The CDR3 coding sequence is TGTGCTAGCAAGAATCGGACGGCATCTTACTATGGCTACACCTTC.

V and J are TRBV29-1 and TRBJ1-5; D unclear. Looked up from germline, CDR1 is SQVTM and CDR2 is ANQGSEA. This CDR3 has 14 residues. V lost 4 bases to trimming and J lost 1 base, with 11 bases between them. The CDR3: CSVAGPVSNQPQHF. CDR3 nucleotide sequence: TGCAGCGTTGCCGGGCCCGTAAGCAATCAGCCCCAGCATTTT.

V usage is TRBV30 and J usage is TRBJ2-4; D is tentatively TRBD1 or TRBD2 (5 bases each). Germline CDR1 is GTSNPN and CDR2 is SVGIG (reference sequence). The CDR3 sequence is 12 residues long. The V gene lost 4 bases and the J gene lost 5 bases, with 9 bases spanning the gap. DNA for the CDR3: TGTGCCTGGAAGGGGACCCAAAACATTCAGTACTTC. This gives the protein CAWKGTQNIQYF.

This sequence joins TRBV7-2 and TRBJ2-7; tentative D call: TRBD1 (6 bases). With 7 bases removed from V and 1 base from J, the gap between germline ends came to 14 bases. CDR1 is SGHTA, CDR2 FQGNSA, per germline. The CDR3 loop spans 14 amino acids. CDR3 in amino acids: CASTEGGGSYEQYF. As DNA, the CDR3 is TGTGCCAGCACCGAAGGGGGTGGGTCCTACGAGCAGTACTTC.

This clonotype was recorded a few times. V usage is TRBV5-1 and J usage is TRBJ2-7; D perhaps matches TRBD1 (5 bases). V was pared by 4 bases and J by 6 bases, with 14 bases between. The CDR3 loop spans 13 amino acids. Germline V gene lookup returns CDR1 SGHRS and CDR2 YFSETQ. The CDR3 DNA is TGCGCCAGCAGCCTGGGGCGTCCCCTCGAGCAGTACTTC. Protein: CASSLGRPLEQYF.

The V call is TRBV5-5, the J call TRBJ1-6; 9 bases are shared with TRBD1. The CDR3 runs to 15 residues. Per the germline V gene, CDR1 is SGHKS and CDR2 is YYEKEE (reference sequence). With V trimmed by 4 bases and J by 9 bases, 8 bases remained unmatched. The CDR3 DNA sequence: TGTGCCAGCAGCCGCATACAGGGGGCGGGTTCACCCCTCCACTTT. This sequence encodes CASSRIQGAGSPLHF.

Turning to this clonotype: Germline and junction disagree at one end, which may indicate a read error. The chain links TRBV7-2 to TRBJ2-7; possibly TRBD1 for D (6 bases). In germline, CDR1 is SGHTA, CDR2 FQGNSA. The CDR3 contains 15 residues. In DNA form, the CDR3 reads TGTGCCAGCAGCGACAGGACACCTCTCTCCTGCGAGCAGTACTTC. It is translated as CASSDRTPLSCEQYF.